This TCR beta chain stems from a study of shared clonotypes between healthy human individuals. Study information: Each donor's CD4 naive and CD4 memory cells filled three plates apiece, CD8 naive two, and CD8 memory one. Findings and caveats of the study: Naive subsets tended to show greater estimated richness than memory subsets.

The V end was cut by 5 bases, the J end by 2 bases, with 13 bases between. The germline V gene encodes CDR1 MDHEN and CDR2 SYDVKM. This CDR3 has 15 residues. About this clone: No antigen is known for it.

Several immunoSEQ plates received, in even portions, the genomic DNA of each subset. Each PCR replicate from the sorted subsets contained about 210 ng DNA, which is about 31,000 T cell genomes. Assay used: immunoSEQ multiplex PCR; TCRdb lists only in-frame clones, some missing. The table lists a few hundred thousand clones, under 80% of them singletons, with around a tenth in the top ten. Sequences were obtained from memory CD4+ T cells sorted from blood. The subset here: CD45RA-negative fraction. The rearrangement joins TRBV28 to TRBJ1-5; the D is unclear. The receptor's source is a man in his thirties or forties in good health. The CDR3 DNA reads TGTGCCAGCAGTCCAAGGGCAGGCCGCAATCAGCCCCAGCATTTT. It translates to CASSPRAGRNQPQHF. The whole variable domain, filled in from reference TRBV28 and TRBJ1-5, reads DVKVTQSSRYLVKRTGEKVFLECVQDMDHENMFWYRQDPGLGLRLIYFSYDVKMKEKGDIPEGYSVSREKKERFSLILESASTNQTSMYLCASSPRAGRNQPQHFGDGTRLSIL.